This TCR beta chain came from a study of blood T cell repertoires in COVID-19. Background on the study: Specimens from acute and convalescent COVID-19 originated in the United States, Italy and Spain. Sample material is recorded as cDNA or gDNA derived from T cells, B-cell-depleted T cells, or PBMCs.

Germline V gene lookup returns CDR1 SNHLY and CDR2 FYNNEI. The CDR3 totals 14 residues. V shed 6 bases, J shed 0 bases, and the junction held 5 bases outside the gene matches. TCRdb's copy holds only in-frame clones and misses some; the assay was immunoSEQ multiplex PCR. The table has approximately 340,000 clones, about nine tenths seen once. A Seattle source enrolled patients during active infection and followed them longitudinally. The clonotype comes from a young man with COVID-19, enrolled during active disease. The specimen was peripheral blood. This chain connects TRBV2 to TRBJ2-7; TRBD1 aligns across 7 bases. CDR3: CASRRRDSSYEQYF. As DNA, the CDR3 is TGTGCCAGCAGAAGACGGGACAGCTCCTACGAGCAGTACTTC.